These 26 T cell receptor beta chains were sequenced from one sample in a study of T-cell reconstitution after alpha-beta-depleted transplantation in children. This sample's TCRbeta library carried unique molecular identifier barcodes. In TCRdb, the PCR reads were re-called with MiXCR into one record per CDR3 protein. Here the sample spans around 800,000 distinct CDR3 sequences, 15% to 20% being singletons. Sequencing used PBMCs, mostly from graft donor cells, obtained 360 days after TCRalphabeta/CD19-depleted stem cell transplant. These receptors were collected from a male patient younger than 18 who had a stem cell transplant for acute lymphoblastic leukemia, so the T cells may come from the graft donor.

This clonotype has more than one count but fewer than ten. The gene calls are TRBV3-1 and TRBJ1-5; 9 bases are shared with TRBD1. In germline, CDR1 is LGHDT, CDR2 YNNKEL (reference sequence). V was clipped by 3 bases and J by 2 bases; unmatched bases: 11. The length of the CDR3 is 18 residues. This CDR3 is CASSHGRGQGMGNQPQHF. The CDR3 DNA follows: TGTGCCAGCAGCCACGGAAGAGGACAGGGGATGGGCAATCAGCCCCAGCATTTT. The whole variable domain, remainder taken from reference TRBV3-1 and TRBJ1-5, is DTAVSQTPKYLVTQMGNDKSIKCEQNLGHDTMYWYKQDSKKFLKIMFSYNNKELIINETVPNRFSPKSPDKAHLNLHINSLELGDSAVYFCASSHGRGQGMGNQPQHFGDGTRLSIL.

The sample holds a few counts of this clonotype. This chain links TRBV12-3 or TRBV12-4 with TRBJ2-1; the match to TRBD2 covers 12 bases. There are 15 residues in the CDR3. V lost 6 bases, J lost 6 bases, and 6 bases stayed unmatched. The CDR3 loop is CASSTGLAGTNEQFF. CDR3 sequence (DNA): TGTGCCAGCAGCACCGGACTAGCGGGAACCAATGAGCAGTTCTTC.

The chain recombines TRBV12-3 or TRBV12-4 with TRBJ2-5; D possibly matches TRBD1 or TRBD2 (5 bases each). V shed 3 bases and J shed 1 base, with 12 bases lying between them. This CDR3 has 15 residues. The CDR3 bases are TGTGCCAGCAGTTTGATTGGGGGTGGCCAAGAGACCCAGTACTTC. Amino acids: CASSLIGGGQETQYF.

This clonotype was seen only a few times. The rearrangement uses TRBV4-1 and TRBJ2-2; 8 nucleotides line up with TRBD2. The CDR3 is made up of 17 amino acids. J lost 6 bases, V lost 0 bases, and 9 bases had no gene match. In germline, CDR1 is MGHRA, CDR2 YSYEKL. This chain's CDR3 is CASSQDGGLVSAGELFF. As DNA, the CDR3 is TGCGCCAGCAGCCAAGATGGGGGACTAGTCAGCGCCGGGGAGCTGTTTTTT.

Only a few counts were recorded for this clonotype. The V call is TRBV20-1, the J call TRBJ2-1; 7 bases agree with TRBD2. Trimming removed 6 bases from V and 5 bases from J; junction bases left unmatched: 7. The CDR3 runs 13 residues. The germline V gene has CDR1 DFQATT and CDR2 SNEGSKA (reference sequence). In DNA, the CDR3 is TGCAGTGCCATAGGGAGGGTCCACAATGAGCAGTTCTTC. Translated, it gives CSAIGRVHNEQFF.

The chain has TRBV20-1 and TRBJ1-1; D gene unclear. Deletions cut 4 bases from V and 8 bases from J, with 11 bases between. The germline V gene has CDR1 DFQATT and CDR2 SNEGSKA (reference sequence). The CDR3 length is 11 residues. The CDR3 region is CSANEGREAFF. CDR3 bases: TGCAGTGCTAACGAGGGCAGGGAAGCTTTCTTT.

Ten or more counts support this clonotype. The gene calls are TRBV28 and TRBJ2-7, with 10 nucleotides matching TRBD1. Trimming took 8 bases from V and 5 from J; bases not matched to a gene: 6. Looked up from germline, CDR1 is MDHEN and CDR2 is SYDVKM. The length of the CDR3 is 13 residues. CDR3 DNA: TGTGCCAGCGGAGAAGGGACAGGGGACGAGCAGTACTTC. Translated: CASGEGTGDEQYF.

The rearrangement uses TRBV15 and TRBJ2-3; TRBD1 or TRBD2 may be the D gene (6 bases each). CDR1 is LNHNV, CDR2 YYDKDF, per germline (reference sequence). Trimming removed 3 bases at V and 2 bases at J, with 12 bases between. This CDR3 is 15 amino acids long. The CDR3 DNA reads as TGTGCCACCAGCAGGGCCTGGGGGGCCACAGATACGCAGTATTTT. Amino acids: CATSRAWGATDTQYF.

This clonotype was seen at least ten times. The CDR3 reads CASSWAYEQYF. The CDR3 nucleotides read TGTGCCAGCAGCTGGGCCTACGAGCAGTACTTC. The rearrangement links TRBV7-2 to TRBJ2-7; D not certain. This CDR3 has 11 residues. V was pared by 4 bases and J by 2 bases, with 3 bases between. Germline V gene sequence: CDR1 SGHTA, CDR2 FQGNSA.

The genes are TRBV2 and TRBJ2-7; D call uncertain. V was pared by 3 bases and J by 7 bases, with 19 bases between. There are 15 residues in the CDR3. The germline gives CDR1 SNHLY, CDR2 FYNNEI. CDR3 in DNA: TGTGCCAGCAGTGAGTGGTATTCACCCACCAGGGAGCAGTACTTC. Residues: CASSEWYSPTREQYF.

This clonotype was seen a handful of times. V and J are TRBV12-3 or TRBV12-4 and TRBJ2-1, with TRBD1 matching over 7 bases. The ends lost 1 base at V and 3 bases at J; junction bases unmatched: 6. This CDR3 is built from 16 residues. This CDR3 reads CASSLGSGTVYNEQFF. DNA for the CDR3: TGTGCCAGCAGTTTAGGTTCCGGGACAGTCTACAATGAGCAGTTCTTC.

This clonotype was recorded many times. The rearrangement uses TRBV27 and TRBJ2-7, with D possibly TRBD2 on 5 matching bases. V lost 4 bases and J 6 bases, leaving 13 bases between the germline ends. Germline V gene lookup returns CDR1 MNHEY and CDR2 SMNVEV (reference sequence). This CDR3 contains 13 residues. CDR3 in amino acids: CASSWAEGAEQYF. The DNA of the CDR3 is TGTGCCAGCAGTTGGGCAGAGGGAGCCGAGCAGTACTTC.

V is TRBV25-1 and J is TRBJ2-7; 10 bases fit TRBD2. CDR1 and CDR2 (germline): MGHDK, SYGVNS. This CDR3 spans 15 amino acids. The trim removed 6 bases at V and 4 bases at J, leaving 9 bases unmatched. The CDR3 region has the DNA TGTGCCAGCAGCAGGGGAGGGACTAGCGAATACGAGCAGTACTTC. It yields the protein CASSRGGTSEYEQYF.

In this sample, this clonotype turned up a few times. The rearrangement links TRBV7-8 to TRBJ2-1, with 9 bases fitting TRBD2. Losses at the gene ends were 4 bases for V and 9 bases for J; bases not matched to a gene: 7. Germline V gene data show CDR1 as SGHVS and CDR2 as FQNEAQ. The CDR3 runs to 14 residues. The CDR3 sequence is CASSSLAGAGEQFF. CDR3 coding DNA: TGTGCCAGCAGCTCATTAGCGGGAGCTGGTGAGCAGTTCTTC. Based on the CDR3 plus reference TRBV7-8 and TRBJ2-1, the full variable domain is GAGVSQSPRYKVAKRGQDVALRCDPISGHVSLFWYQQALGQGPEFLTYFQNEAQLDKSGLPSDRFFAERPEGSVSTLKIQRTQQEDSAVYLCASSSLAGAGEQFFGPGTRLTVL.

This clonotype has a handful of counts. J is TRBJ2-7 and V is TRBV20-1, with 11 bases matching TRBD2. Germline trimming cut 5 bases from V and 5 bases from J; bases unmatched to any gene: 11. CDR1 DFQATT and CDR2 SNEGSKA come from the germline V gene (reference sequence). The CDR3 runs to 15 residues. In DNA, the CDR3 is TGCAGTGCTCATAGACTAGCGGGAACCCATCACGAGCAGTACTTC. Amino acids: CSAHRLAGTHHEQYF.

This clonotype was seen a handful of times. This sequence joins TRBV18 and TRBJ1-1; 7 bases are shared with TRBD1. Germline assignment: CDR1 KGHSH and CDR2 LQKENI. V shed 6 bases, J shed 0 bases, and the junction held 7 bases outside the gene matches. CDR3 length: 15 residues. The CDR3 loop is CASSSLDRVNTEAFF. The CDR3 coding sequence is TGTGCCAGCTCGTCCCTCGACAGGGTGAACACTGAAGCTTTCTTT.

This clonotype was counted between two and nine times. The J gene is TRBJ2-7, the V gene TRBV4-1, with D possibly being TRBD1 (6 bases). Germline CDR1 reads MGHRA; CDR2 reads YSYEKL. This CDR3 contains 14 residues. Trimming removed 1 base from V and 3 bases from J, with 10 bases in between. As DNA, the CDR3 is TGCGCCAGCAGCCAAGGCCGGACAGACTACGAGCAGTACTTC. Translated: CASSQGRTDYEQYF.

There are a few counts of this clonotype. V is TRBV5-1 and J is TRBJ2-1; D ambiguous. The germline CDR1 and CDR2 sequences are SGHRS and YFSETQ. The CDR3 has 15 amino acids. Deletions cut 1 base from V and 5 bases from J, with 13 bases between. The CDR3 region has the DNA TGCGCCAGCAGCTTGAGGGAACTGCCCCACAATGAGCAGTTCTTC. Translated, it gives CASSLRELPHNEQFF. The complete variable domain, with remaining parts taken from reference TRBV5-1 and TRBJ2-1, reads KAGVTQTPRYLIKTRGQQVTLSCSPISGHRSVSWYQQTPGQGLQFLFEYFSETQRNKGNFPGRFSGRQFSNSRSEMNVSTLELGDSALYLCASSLRELPHNEQFFGPGTRLTVL.

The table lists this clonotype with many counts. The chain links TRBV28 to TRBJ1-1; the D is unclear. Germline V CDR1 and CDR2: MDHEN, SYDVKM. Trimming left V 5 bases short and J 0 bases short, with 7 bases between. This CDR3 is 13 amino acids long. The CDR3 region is CASSRPMNTEAFF. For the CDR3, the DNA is TGTGCCAGCAGTAGGCCAATGAACACTGAAGCTTTCTTT.

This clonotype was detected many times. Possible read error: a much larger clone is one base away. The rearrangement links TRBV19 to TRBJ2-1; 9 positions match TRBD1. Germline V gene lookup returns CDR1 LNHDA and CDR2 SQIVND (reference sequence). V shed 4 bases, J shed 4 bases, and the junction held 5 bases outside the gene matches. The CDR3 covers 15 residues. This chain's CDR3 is CASSTTGGRYNEQFF. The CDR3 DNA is TGTGCCAGTAGTACAACAGGGGGCCGGTACAATGAGCAGTTCTTC.

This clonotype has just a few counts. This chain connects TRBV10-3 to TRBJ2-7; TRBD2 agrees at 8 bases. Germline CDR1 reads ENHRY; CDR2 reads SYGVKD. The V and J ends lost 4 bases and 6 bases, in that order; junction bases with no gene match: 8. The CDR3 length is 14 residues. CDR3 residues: CAISVWRGVSEQYF. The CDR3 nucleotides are TGTGCCATCAGTGTATGGCGGGGGGTCAGCGAGCAGTACTTC.

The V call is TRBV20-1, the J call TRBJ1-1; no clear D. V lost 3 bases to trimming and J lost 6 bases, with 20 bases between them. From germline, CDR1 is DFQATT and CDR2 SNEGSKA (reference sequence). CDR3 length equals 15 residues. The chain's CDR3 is CSASSLSQSRPEAFF. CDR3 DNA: TGCAGTGCTAGTTCCCTTTCACAGAGTAGGCCTGAAGCTTTCTTT.

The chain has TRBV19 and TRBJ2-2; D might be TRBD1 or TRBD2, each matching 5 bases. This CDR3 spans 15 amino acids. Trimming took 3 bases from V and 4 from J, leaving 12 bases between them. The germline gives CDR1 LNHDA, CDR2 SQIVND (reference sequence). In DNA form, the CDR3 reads TGTGCCAGTAGTATCGGGACCCCGGGCACCGGGGAGCTGTTTTTT. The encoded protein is CASSIGTPGTGELFF.

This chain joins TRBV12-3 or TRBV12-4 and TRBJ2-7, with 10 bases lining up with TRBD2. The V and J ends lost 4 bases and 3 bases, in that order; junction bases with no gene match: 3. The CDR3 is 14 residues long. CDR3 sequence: CASSSSSGGYEQYF. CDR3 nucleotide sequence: TGTGCCAGCAGTTCTTCTAGCGGGGGCTACGAGCAGTACTTC.

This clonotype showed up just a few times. This chain's CDR3 is CASSLNLGMRVYEQYF. Here the CDR3 DNA reads TGCGCCAGCAGCTTGAATCTGGGTATGAGGGTCTACGAGCAGTACTTC. The chain joins TRBV5-1 to TRBJ2-7, with D possibly matching TRBD2 (5 bases). CDR3 length: 16 amino acids. The germline V and J ends were trimmed by 1 base and 3 bases, with 17 bases remaining between them. CDR1 and CDR2 (germline): SGHRS, YFSETQ.

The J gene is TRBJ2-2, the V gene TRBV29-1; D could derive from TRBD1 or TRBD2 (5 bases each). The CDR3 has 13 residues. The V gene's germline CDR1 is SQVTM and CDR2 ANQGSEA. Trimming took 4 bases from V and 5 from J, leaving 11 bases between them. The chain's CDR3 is CSVGNWGTGELFF. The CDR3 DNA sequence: TGCAGCGTTGGGAACTGGGGGACCGGGGAGCTGTTTTTT.